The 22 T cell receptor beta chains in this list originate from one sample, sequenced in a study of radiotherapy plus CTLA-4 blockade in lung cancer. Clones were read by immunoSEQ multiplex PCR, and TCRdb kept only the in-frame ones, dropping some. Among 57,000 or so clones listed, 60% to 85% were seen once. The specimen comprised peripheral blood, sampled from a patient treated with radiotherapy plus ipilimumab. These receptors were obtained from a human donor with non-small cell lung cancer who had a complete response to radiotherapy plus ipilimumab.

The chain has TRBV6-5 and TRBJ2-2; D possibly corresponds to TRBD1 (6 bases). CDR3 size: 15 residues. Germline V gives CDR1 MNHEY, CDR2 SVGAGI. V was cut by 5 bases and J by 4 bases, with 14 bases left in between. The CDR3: CASSRSGARTGELFF. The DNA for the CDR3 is TGTGCCAGCAGTCGGTCAGGGGCGCGCACCGGGGAGCTGTTTTTT.

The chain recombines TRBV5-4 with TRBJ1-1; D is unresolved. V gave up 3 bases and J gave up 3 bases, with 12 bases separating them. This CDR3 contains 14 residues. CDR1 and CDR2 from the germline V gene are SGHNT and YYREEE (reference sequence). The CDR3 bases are TGTGCCAGCAGCTCCCCGAGGAGAGACACTGAAGCTTTCTTT. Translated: CASSSPRRDTEAFF.

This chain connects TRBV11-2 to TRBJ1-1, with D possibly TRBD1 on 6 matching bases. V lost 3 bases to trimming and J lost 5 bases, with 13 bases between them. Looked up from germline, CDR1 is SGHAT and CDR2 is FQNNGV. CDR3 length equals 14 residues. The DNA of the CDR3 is TGTGCCAGCAGCTTCCCGGGCAGGGGTACTGAAGCTTTCTTT. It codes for CASSFPGRGTEAFF.

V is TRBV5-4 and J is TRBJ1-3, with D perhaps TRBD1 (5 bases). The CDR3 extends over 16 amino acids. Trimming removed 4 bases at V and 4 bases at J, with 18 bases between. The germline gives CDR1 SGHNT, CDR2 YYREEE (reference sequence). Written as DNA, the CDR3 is TGTGCCAGCAGCCCCCCCGGGGGTGCCGCCGGAAACACCATATATTTT. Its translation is CASSPPGGAAGNTIYF.

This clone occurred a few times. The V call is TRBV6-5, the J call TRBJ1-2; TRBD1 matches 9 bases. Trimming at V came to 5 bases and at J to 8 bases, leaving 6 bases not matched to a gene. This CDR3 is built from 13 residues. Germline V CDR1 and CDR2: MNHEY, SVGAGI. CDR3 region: CASSRGTGSGYTF. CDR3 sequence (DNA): TGTGCCAGCAGTCGCGGGACAGGGAGCGGCTACACCTTC.

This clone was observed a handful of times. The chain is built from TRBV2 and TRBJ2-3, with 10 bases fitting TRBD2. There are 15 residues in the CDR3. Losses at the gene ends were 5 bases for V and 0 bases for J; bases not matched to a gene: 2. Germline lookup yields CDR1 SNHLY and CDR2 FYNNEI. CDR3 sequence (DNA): TGTGCCAGCAGTTTGACTAGCGGGAGCACAGATACGCAGTATTTT. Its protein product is CASSLTSGSTDTQYF.

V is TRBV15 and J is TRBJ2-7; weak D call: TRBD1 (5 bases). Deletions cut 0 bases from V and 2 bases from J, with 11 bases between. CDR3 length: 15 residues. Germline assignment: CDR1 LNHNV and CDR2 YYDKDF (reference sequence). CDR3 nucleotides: TGTGCCACCAGCAGAGATCGCGACAGCGCCTACGAGCAGTACTTC. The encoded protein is CATSRDRDSAYEQYF. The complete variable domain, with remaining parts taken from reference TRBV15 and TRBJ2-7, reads DAMVIQNPRYQVTQFGKPVTLSCSQTLNHNVMYWYQQKSSQAPKLLFHYYDKDFNNEADTPDNFQSRRPNTSFCFLDIRSPGLGDTAMYLCATSRDRDSAYEQYFGPGTRLTVT.

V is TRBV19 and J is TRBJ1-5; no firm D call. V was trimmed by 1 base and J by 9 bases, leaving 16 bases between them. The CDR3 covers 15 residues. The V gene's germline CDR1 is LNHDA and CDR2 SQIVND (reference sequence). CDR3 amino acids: CASSIVGSQGGPQHF. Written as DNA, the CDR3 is TGTGCCAGTAGTATAGTTGGGTCCCAAGGAGGGCCCCAGCATTTT. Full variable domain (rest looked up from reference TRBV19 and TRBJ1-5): DGGITQSPKYLFRKEGQNVTLSCEQNLNHDAMYWYRQDPGQGLRLIYYSQIVNDFQKGDIAEGYSVSREKKESFPLTVTSAQKNPTAFYLCASSIVGSQGGPQHFGDGTRLSIL.

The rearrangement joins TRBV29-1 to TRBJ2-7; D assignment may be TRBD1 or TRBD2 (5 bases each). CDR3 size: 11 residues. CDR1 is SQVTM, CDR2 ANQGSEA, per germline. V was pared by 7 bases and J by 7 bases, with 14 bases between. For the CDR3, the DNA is TGCAGCGGTGGGACCCGCTTAGAGCAGTACTTC. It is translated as CSGGTRLEQYF.

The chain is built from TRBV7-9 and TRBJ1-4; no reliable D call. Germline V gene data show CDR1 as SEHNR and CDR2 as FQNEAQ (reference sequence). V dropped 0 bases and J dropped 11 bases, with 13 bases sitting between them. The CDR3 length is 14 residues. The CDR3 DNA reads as TGTGCCAGCAGCTTAGCTGAGACACACGGGAAACTGTTTTTT. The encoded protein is CASSLAETHGKLFF.

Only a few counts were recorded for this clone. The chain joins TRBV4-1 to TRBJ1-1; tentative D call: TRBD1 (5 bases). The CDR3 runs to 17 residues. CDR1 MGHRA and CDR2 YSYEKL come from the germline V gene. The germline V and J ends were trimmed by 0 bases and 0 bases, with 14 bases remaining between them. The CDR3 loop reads CASSQDRGPTMNTEAFF. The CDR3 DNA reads TGCGCCAGCAGCCAAGATCGGGGCCCGACGATGAACACTGAAGCTTTCTTT.

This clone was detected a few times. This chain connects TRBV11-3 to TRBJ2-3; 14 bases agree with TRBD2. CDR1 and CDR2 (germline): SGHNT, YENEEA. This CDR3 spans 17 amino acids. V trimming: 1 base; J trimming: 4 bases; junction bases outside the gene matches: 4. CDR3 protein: CASSLGQTSGGADTQYF. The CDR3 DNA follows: TGTGCCAGCAGCTTAGGCCAGACTAGCGGGGGGGCAGATACGCAGTATTTT.

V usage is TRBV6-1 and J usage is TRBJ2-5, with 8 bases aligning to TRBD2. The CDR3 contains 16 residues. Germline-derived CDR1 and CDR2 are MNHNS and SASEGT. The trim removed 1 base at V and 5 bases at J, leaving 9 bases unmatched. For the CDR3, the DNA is TGTGCCAGCAGTGAAGGGCGGCGGGGGGCTTGGGAGACCCAGTACTTC. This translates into CASSEGRRGAWETQYF.

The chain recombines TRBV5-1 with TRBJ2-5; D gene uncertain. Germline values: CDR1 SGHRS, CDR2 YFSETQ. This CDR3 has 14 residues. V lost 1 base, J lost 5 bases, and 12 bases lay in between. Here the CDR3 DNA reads TGCGCCAGCAGCTTGTTGGCCACCGGGGAGACCCAGTACTTC. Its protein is CASSLLATGETQYF.

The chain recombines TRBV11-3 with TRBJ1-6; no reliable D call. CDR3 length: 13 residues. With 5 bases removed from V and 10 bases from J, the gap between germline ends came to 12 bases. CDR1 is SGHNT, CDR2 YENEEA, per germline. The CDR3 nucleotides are TGTGCCAGCAGCCTCTACAAGGAATCACCCCTCCACTTT. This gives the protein CASSLYKESPLHF.

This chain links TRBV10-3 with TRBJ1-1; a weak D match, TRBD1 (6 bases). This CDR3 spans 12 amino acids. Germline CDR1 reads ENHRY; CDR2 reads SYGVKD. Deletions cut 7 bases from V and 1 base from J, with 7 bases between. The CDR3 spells CAITTGNTEAFF. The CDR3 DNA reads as TGTGCCATCACGACAGGGAACACTGAAGCTTTCTTT.

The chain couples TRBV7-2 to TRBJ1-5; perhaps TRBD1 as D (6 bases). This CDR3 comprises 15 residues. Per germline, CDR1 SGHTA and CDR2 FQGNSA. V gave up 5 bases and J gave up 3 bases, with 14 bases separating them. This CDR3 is CASSTTGGHNQPQHF. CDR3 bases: TGTGCCAGCAGCACAACGGGGGGGCACAATCAGCCCCAGCATTTT.

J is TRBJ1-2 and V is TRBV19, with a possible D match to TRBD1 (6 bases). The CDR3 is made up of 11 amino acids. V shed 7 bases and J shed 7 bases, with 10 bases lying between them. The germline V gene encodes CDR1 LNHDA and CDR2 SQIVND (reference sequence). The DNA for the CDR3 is TGTGCCAGTAAAAAAGGGGGTGGCTACACCTTC. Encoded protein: CASKKGGGYTF.

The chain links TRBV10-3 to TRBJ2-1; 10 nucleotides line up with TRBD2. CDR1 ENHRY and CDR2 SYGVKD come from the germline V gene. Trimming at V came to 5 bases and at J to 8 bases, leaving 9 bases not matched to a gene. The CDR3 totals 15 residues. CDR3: CAISSGGAVLDEQFF. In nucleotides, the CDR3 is TGTGCCATCAGTAGCGGGGGGGCCGTTTTAGATGAGCAGTTCTTC.

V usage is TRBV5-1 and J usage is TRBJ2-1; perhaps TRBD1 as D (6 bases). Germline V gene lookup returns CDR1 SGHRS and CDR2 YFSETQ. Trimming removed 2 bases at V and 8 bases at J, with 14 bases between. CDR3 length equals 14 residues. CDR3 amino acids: CASSLTTTGYEQFF. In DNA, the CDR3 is TGCGCCAGCAGCTTAACAACTACAGGGTATGAGCAGTTCTTC.

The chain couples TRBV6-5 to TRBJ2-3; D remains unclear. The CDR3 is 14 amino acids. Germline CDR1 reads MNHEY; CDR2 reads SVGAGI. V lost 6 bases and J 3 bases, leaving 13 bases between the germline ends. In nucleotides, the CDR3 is TGTGCCAGCAGCCCCGCCCAACAGACAGATACGCAGTATTTT. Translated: CASSPAQQTDTQYF.

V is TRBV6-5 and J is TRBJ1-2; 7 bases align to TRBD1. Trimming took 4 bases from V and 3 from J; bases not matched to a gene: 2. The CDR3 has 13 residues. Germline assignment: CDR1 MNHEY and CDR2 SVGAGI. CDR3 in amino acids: CASSWDSYYGYTF. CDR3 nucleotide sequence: TGTGCCAGCAGTTGGGACAGCTACTATGGCTACACCTTC.